Listed below are T cell receptor beta chains from one sample, sequenced in a study of blood T cells in healthy people across ages. TCRdb reanalysed the 5' RACE reads using MiXCR and keeps one entry per CDR3 protein. The repertoire has under 1,000,000 distinct CDR3 sequences, under 40% of them found once; the top ten carry around 13%. The sequencing input was blood. The source of these receptors is a man in his late teens or twenties in good health. The CDR3 runs from the conserved cysteine through the conserved F or W. The D gene is left open where the match is weak. Part of the rows lack a size; the others show once, few, many or a class for expanded clones.

abundance	v_gene	j_gene	len	d_gene	CDR3aa	CDR3nt
few	TRBV7-9	TRBJ2-2	15	-	CASSQPARDTGELFF	TGTGCCAGCAGCCAACCGGCAAGGGACACCGGGGAGCTGTTTTTT
many	TRBV12-3/TRBV12-4	TRBJ1-2	12	-	CASYGGNYGYTF	TGTGCCAGCTACGGGGGGAACTATGGCTACACCTTC
-	TRBV9	TRBJ2-7	15	TRBD1	CASSVATGQYNEQYF	TGTGCCAGCAGCGTAGCTACGGGACAGTACAATGAGCAGTACTTC
-	TRBV4-3	TRBJ2-2	16	TRBD1	CASSQAHRGLTGELFF	TGCGCCAGCAGCCAAGCTCACAGGGGTTTAACCGGGGAGCTGTTTTTT
-	TRBV12-3/TRBV12-4	TRBJ1-2	16	TRBD1	CASSFGVQGTSYSYTF	TGTGCCAGCAGTTTTGGTGTACAGGGGACCAGCTATAGCTACACCTTC
-	TRBV6-2/TRBV6-3	TRBJ2-7	12	TRBD1	CASRGQRYEQYF	TGTGCCAGCAGGGGACAGCGATACGAGCAGTACTTC
-	TRBV10-3	TRBJ2-5	14	-	CAISEQLKGETQYF	TGTGCCATCAGTGAGCAACTAAAGGGAGAGACCCAGTACTTC
-	TRBV2	TRBJ1-1	13	-	CASRNRDATEAFF	TGTGCCAGCAGGAACAGGGATGCCACTGAAGCTTTCTTT
-	TRBV27	TRBJ2-3	14	-	CASSLSVLVDTQYF	TGTGCCAGCAGTTTAAGCGTTTTGGTGGATACGCAGTATTTT
few	TRBV4-1	TRBJ2-3	16	-	CASSQVAVRSTDTQYF	TGCGCCAGCAGCCAAGTGGCCGTCAGGTCCACAGATACGCAGTATTTT
-	TRBV5-1	TRBJ1-1	14	-	CASSLNSLNTEAFF	TGCGCCAGCAGTTTGAACAGTCTGAACACTGAAGCTTTCTTT
many	TRBV4-2	TRBJ1-2	17	TRBD1	CASSQDPSRGGNYGYTF	TGTGCCAGCAGCCAAGACCCGAGCAGGGGGGGCAACTATGGCTACACCTTC
few	TRBV3-1	TRBJ2-1	16	TRBD1	CASSQERSQGASEQFF	TGTGCCAGCAGCCAAGAACGAAGCCAGGGGGCGAGTGAGCAGTTCTTC
-	TRBV27	TRBJ1-5	16	TRBD1	CASSLYGTGGGQPQHF	TGTGCCAGCAGTTTATATGGGACAGGGGGAGGTCAGCCCCAGCATTTT
few	TRBV29-1	TRBJ2-7	15	-	CSVEVWDSSYNEQYF	TGCAGCGTTGAAGTATGGGATAGCTCCTACAATGAGCAGTACTTC
-	TRBV20-1	TRBJ1-1	12	-	CSARDLRAGAFF	TGCAGTGCTAGAGATCTGAGGGCAGGAGCTTTCTTT
-	TRBV10-3	TRBJ1-3	14	-	CAISFEKPGNTIYF	TGTGCCATCAGCTTTGAAAAACCCGGAAACACCATATATTTT
many	TRBV30	TRBJ2-4	15	-	CAWSRLPLAKNIQYF	TGTGCCTGGAGTAGGTTACCTCTAGCCAAAAACATTCAGTACTTC
-	TRBV20-1	TRBJ2-1	11	-	CSARHRGGQFF	TGCAGTGCTAGACATCGGGGCGGGCAGTTCTTC
-	TRBV5-1	TRBJ2-1	16	TRBD1	CASSRTGTGIWNEQFF	TGCGCCAGCAGCAGAACCGGGACAGGGATTTGGAATGAGCAGTTCTTC
-	TRBV11-2	TRBJ2-2	12	-	CASSRVAGELFF	TGTGCCAGCAGCCGGGTGGCCGGGGAGCTGTTTTTT
-	TRBV7-9	TRBJ2-3	16	-	CASSYLVGSGADTQYF	TGTGCCAGCAGCTACCTAGTGGGTTCGGGGGCAGATACGCAGTATTTT
many	TRBV27	TRBJ2-1	15	TRBD1	CASSLWQGVSNEQFF	TGTGCCAGCAGTTTATGGCAGGGGGTCTCGAATGAGCAGTTCTTC
few	TRBV27	TRBJ2-5	16	-	CASSSTPGLPEETQYF	TGTGCCAGCAGTTCAACGCCGGGACTGCCCGAAGAGACCCAGTACTTC
-	TRBV10-3	TRBJ1-5	16	-	CDISESKGDVNQPQHF	TGTGACATCAGTGAGTCGAAAGGGGATGTAAACCAGCCCCAGCATTTT
-	TRBV20-1	TRBJ2-1	17	-	CSARDDTHLPRYNEQFF	TGCAGTGCTAGAGATGATACACACCTGCCCCGATACAATGAGCAGTTCTTC
-	TRBV20-1	TRBJ1-1	14	TRBD1	CSARNSGTATEAFF	TGCAGTGCTAGAAACAGCGGGACAGCTACTGAAGCTTTCTTT
few	TRBV4-3	TRBJ2-2	16	TRBD1	CASSQTDRGLTGELFF	TGCGCCAGCAGCCAGACGGACAGGGGGCTCACCGGGGAGCTGTTTTTT
few	TRBV12-3/TRBV12-4	TRBJ1-2	13	-	CASSLRGVEGYTF	TGTGCCAGCAGTTTACGAGGGGTAGAGGGCTACACCTTC
-	TRBV14	TRBJ1-2	15	-	CASSPGGTLNYGYTF	TGTGCCAGCAGCCCCGGGGGGACTCTTAACTATGGCTACACCTTC
-	TRBV7-2	TRBJ1-6	16	-	CASSLVGVARGSPLHF	TGTGCCAGCAGCTTAGTGGGGGTCGCGAGGGGTTCACCCCTCCACTTT
-	TRBV6-2/TRBV6-3	TRBJ2-1	15	-	CASSPPPGTGSEQFF	TGTGCCAGCAGCCCCCCACCGGGCACAGGGAGTGAGCAGTTCTTC
few	TRBV29-1	TRBJ1-2	9	-	CSVEGGYTF	TGCAGCGTTGAGGGTGGCTACACCTTC
few	TRBV2	TRBJ2-3	15	-	CASRETSLSTDTQYF	TGTGCCAGCAGGGAGACTAGTTTAAGCACAGATACGCAGTATTTT
-	TRBV7-2	TRBJ2-3	14	-	CASSVGFGTDTQYF	TGTGCCAGCAGCGTAGGGTTTGGCACAGATACGCAGTATTTT
many	TRBV20-1	TRBJ2-7	11	-	CSATASYEQYF	TGCAGTGCTACTGCGTCCTACGAGCAGTACTTC
-	TRBV5-1	TRBJ2-7	15	TRBD1	CASSAWIGQGVEQYF	TGCGCCAGCAGCGCCTGGATAGGACAGGGGGTCGAGCAGTACTTC
few	TRBV4-3	TRBJ2-7	17	-	CASSQDVWAPRSYEQYF	TGCGCCAGCAGCCAAGATGTGTGGGCTCCACGATCCTACGAGCAGTACTTC